The entry below gives a single T cell receptor beta chain sequence along with its context. V was trimmed by 4 bases and J by 2 bases, leaving 12 bases between them. CDR3 length equals 14 residues. The germline V gene encodes CDR1 SGDLS and CDR2 YYNGEE. The sample is drawn from a study of cytotoxic CD8 clonotypes in ibrutinib-treated CLL. TCR beta libraries used 1.5 to 2 micrograms of DNA from cryopreserved PBMCs. Depths of 1 in 200,000 to 1 in 1 million T cells were the sequencing target. Libraries were prepared by immunoSEQ multiplex PCR; TCRdb keeps only in-frame clonotypes and omits some of them. The sample records fewer than 400,000 clones, roughly 67% being singletons.

The starting material was PBMCs, obtained after 36 months of ibrutinib treatment. The gene calls are TRBV9 and TRBJ1-2; TRBD1 might be the D (5 bases). The sequence derives from a human donor with chronic lymphocytic leukemia. CDR3 sequence reads: CASSFSGLNYGYTF. CDR3 bases: TGTGCCAGCAGCTTTTCGGGACTGAACTATGGCTACACCTTC.